This TCR beta chain was obtained from a study of T cells in Graves' hyperthyroidism and ophthalmopathy. Trimming removed 5 bases from V and 4 bases from J; junction bases left unmatched: 7. In germline, CDR1 is SGHTA, CDR2 FQGNSA. The CDR3 contains 15 residues. The table lists this clonotype with many counts. The source material, RNA transcripts, was used to amplify TCR beta CDR3 regions. The HTBI primer set served for first-round RT-PCR of the TCR CDR3. TCRdb analysed the multiplex PCR reads with MiXCR anew, one entry per CDR3 protein. The sample has about 700,000 distinct CDR3 sequences, less than 15% seen once; the top ten hold roughly a tenth.

The V call is TRBV7-2, the J call TRBJ2-7, with 11 bases fitting TRBD2. Sequencing was performed on blood. The receptor was isolated from a woman aged 18-29 years with Graves' hyperthyroidism. The CDR3 DNA follows: TGTGCCAGCAGCGCGTTAGCGGGAGGGGTTTACGAGCAGTACTTC. As protein: CASSALAGGVYEQYF.